The sequence of this TCR beta chain was determined in a study of T cell clonality in common variable immunodeficiency. CDR3 size: 14 residues. Germline trimming cut 5 bases from V and 7 bases from J; bases unmatched to any gene: 7. The germline V gene has CDR1 SQVTM and CDR2 ANQGSEA. This clone was counted many times. Its matching antigen is unknown. From the germline J gene comes the end of the CDR3, since the read stops 3 residues before it. Produced via immunoSEQ multiplex PCR; TCRdb's table is partial and in-frame only. This repertoire holds fewer than 55,000 clones, and none appear only once. Overall study results and limits: Fewer TCRbeta clones were shared among CVID subjects than controls. Authors noted CVID clonality's cause needs subpopulation repertoire sequencing. Fewer deletions and N-nucleotide insertions were reportedly seen in common variable immunodeficiency TCR beta sequences. Compared with healthy controls, CVID subjects showed increased TCRbeta clonality, mostly in about a third.

This TCR was recovered from a person between 18 and 75 years old in good health. The chain couples TRBV29-1 to TRBJ2-1, with 11 bases matching TRBD2. Specimen: peripheral blood mononuclear cells. The part of the CDR3 DNA that was read is TGCAGCGTTTCCCAACTAGCGGGAGTTAATGAG. Its protein is CSVSQLAGVNE. The whole CDR3 region reads CSVSQLAGVNEQFF.